A selection of T cell receptor beta chains follows, all from one sample in a study of CD8+ T cells in alopecia areata. TCRdb's copy holds only in-frame clones and misses some; the assay was immunoSEQ multiplex PCR. The repertoire holds 190,000 or so clones, with 60% to 70% as singletons. The sequencing here drew on CD4+ T cells sorted from blood, taken at week 4, from a patient treated with tofacitinib. All receptors derive from a human donor with alopecia areata. Each CDR3 is given with its conserved first and last residue. A D gene is named only where the DNA matches it firmly. Clone size appears in some rows only: once, few, many, or a class for an expanded clone.

CAWSGNRNQPQHF | TGTGCCTGGAGTGGAAACAGAAATCAGCCCCAGCATTTT | . | TRBJ1-5 | TRBV30 | .
CASSLEGSVQETQYF | TGCGCCAGCAGCTTGGAAGGATCTGTACAAGAGACCCAGTACTTC | . | TRBJ2-5 | TRBV5-1 | .
CASRGTSDSYEQYF | TGTGCCAGCAGAGGGACTAGCGACTCCTACGAGCAGTACTTC | . | TRBJ2-7 | TRBV27 | TRBD2
CASSPRANSVGTDTQYF | TGCGCCAGCAGCCCGCGAGCCAACAGTGTTGGCACAGATACGCAGTATTTT | . | TRBJ2-3 | TRBV5-1 | .
CASSLVGQQGNGYTF | TGTGCCAGCAGCTTAGTAGGCCAACAGGGGAATGGCTACACCTTC | few | TRBJ1-2 | TRBV7-2 | TRBD1
CASRRGTSYEQYF | TGTGCCAGCAGACGGGGGACTAGCTACGAGCAGTACTTC | . | TRBJ2-7 | TRBV28 | TRBD2
CATSRLEGRTEAFF | TGTGCCACCAGCCGACTCGAGGGACGCACTGAAGCTTTCTTT | . | TRBJ1-1 | TRBV15 | .
CSARLDEKLFF | TGCAGTGCTAGGTTGGATGAAAAACTGTTTTTT | . | TRBJ1-4 | TRBV20-1 | .
CARDTQYF | TGTGCCAGGGATACGCAGTATTTT | . | TRBJ2-3 | TRBV25-1 | .
CATRTLQGADRTDTQYF | TGTGCCACTAGAACCCTTCAGGGGGCGGATCGCACAGATACGCAGTATTTT | . | TRBJ2-3 | TRBV15 | TRBD1
CASSLYPGLGADTQYF | TGTGCCAGCAGCTTATATCCGGGGTTGGGCGCAGATACGCAGTATTTT | . | TRBJ2-3 | TRBV7-2 | .
CAWKRRGGVQDPNTEAFF | TGTGCCTGGAAGAGGCGCGGGGGGGTGCAAGACCCGAACACTGAAGCTTTCTTT | . | TRBJ1-1 | TRBV30 | .
CASSSPSMVETQYF | TGTGCCAGCAGTTCCCCCTCCATGGTAGAGACCCAGTACTTC | . | TRBJ2-5 | TRBV28 | .
CASDTGGPQPQHF | TGTGCCAGCGATACAGGGGGTCCTCAGCCCCAGCATTTT | . | TRBJ1-5 | TRBV2 | TRBD1
CASRPGQDRGEQYF | TGTGCCAGCAGACCCGGACAGGATCGGGGCGAGCAGTACTTC | . | TRBJ2-7 | TRBV28 | TRBD1
CASGGTRGETQYF | TGTGCCAGCGGAGGGACTAGGGGAGAGACCCAGTACTTC | . | TRBJ2-5 | TRBV7-2 | TRBD2
CASSPRGASNIQYF | TGTGCCAGCAGCCCGCGGGGGGCCTCAAACATTCAGTACTTC | . | TRBJ2-4 | TRBV7-2 | TRBD2
CAWGRQINTEAFF | TGTGCCTGGGGGAGACAGATTAACACTGAAGCTTTCTTT | . | TRBJ1-1 | TRBV30 | .
CASSPAVGLYGYTF | TGTGCCAGCAGCCCCGCCGTGGGGTTGTATGGCTACACCTTC | . | TRBJ1-2 | TRBV7-9 | .
CASASGAYTGELFF | TGCGCCAGCGCTAGCGGGGCTTACACCGGGGAGCTGTTTTTT | . | TRBJ2-2 | TRBV4-1 | TRBD2
CASSLSFTDTQYF | TGTGCCAGCAGCTTGTCTTTCACAGATACGCAGTATTTT | . | TRBJ2-3 | TRBV5-6 | .
CASSFRVGNQPQHF | TGTGCCAGCAGCTTCAGGGTCGGCAATCAGCCCCAGCATTTT | . | TRBJ1-5 | TRBV7-8 | .
CASSETGGGETQYF | TGTGCCAGCAGTGAGACGGGGGGTGGGGAGACCCAGTACTTC | . | TRBJ2-5 | TRBV25-1 | TRBD2
CSVIAGLYNTEAFF | TGCAGCGTTATCGCAGGGTTATATAACACTGAAGCTTTCTTT | . | TRBJ1-1 | TRBV29-1 | .
CASGGSDYQPQHF | TGTGCCAGCGGGGGGAGTGATTATCAGCCCCAGCATTTT | . | TRBJ1-5 | TRBV6-1 | .
CASSQVRVGGYTF | TGTGCCAGCAGCCAAGTCCGGGTGGGAGGCTACACCTTC | few | TRBJ1-2 | TRBV14 | .
CASSLAGGNQPQHF | TGTGCCAGCAGCTTAGCTGGGGGCAATCAGCCCCAGCATTTT | . | TRBJ1-5 | TRBV7-9 | .
CASSEGSGANVLTF | TGTGCCAGCAGTGAAGGGTCTGGGGCCAACGTCCTGACTTTC | . | TRBJ2-6 | TRBV25-1 | .
CSVEERRDVEQYF | TGCAGCGTTGAAGAAAGGCGGGATGTAGAGCAGTACTTC | . | TRBJ2-7 | TRBV29-1 | .
CSADRNRVTDTQYF | TGCAGCGCTGACAGGAACCGTGTCACAGATACGCAGTATTTT | . | TRBJ2-3 | TRBV29-1 | .
CASSQVLSNQPQHF | TGCGCCAGCAGCCAAGTCCTTAGCAATCAGCCCCAGCATTTT | . | TRBJ1-5 | TRBV4-3 | .
CASSLGGSNSGANVLTF | TGTGCCAGCAGCTTAGGAGGGAGTAACTCTGGGGCCAACGTCCTGACTTTC | . | TRBJ2-6 | TRBV7-9 | .
CASSTPTHNSPLHF | TGTGCCAGCAGCACGCCGACACATAATTCACCCCTCCACTTT | few | TRBJ1-6 | TRBV7-9 | .
CSVRTGPHEQYF | TGCAGCGTCCGGACAGGGCCCCACGAGCAGTACTTC | . | TRBJ2-7 | TRBV29-1 | TRBD1
CASSRRDSYGYTF | TGTGCCAGCAGCCGACGGGACTCCTATGGCTACACCTTC | . | TRBJ1-2 | TRBV27 | .
CASSTSGGHNEQFF | TGTGCCAGCAGCACTAGCGGGGGGCACAATGAGCAGTTCTTC | . | TRBJ2-1 | TRBV7-3 | TRBD2
CASSLQGGVGNTIYF | TGTGCCAGCAGCCTTCAGGGGGGAGTCGGAAACACCATATATTTT | . | TRBJ1-3 | TRBV7-2 | TRBD1
CASSLGSQLEQYF | TGTGCCAGCAGCTTGGGTAGCCAACTCGAGCAGTACTTC | . | TRBJ2-7 | TRBV5-6 | .
CASSISFGQGTALHF | TGTGCCAGTAGTATCTCGTTCGGACAGGGCACAGCCCTCCACTTT | . | TRBJ1-6 | TRBV19 | TRBD1
CASSGMYNEQFF | TGTGCCAGCAGCGGGATGTACAATGAGCAGTTCTTC | few | TRBJ2-1 | TRBV5-5 | .
CASSYSISLGYTF | TGTGCCAGCAGTTACTCTATTTCCCTTGGCTACACCTTC | . | TRBJ1-2 | TRBV6-5 | .
CASSPGQGTVGAFF | TGCGCCAGCAGCCCCGGACAGGGAACTGTCGGGGCTTTCTTT | . | TRBJ1-1 | TRBV5-1 | TRBD1
CASSLDRESQYF | TGTGCCAGCTCACTTGACCGGGAAAGCCAGTACTTC | . | TRBJ2-5 | TRBV18 | .
CASRGGNQPQHF | TGTGCCAGCAGGGGTGGCAATCAGCCCCAGCATTTT | . | TRBJ1-5 | TRBV27 | .
CASSGTSYEQYF | TGCGCCAGCAGTGGGACTTCCTACGAGCAGTACTTC | . | TRBJ2-7 | TRBV10-2 | .
CSVGGRANTEAFF | TGCAGCGTTGGGGGACGGGCGAACACTGAAGCTTTCTTT | . | TRBJ1-1 | TRBV29-1 | .
CASSLRTGGGETQYF | TGTGCCAGCAGCCTGAGGACAGGGGGCGGGGAGACCCAGTACTTC | . | TRBJ2-5 | TRBV5-4 | TRBD1
CASSLAGGTRIDTQYF | TGTGCCAGCAGCTTGGCCGGGGGGACTAGGATCGATACGCAGTATTTT | . | TRBJ2-3 | TRBV5-6 | TRBD2
CASSEGRYNEQFF | TGTGCCAGCAGTGAAGGGCGGTACAATGAGCAGTTCTTC | . | TRBJ2-1 | TRBV2 | .
CASSEDRQGVKGQPQHF | TGTGCCAGCAGTGAAGATCGACAGGGTGTTAAAGGTCAGCCCCAGCATTTT | . | TRBJ1-5 | TRBV6-1 | TRBD1
CAIRTGPGNTIYF | TGTGCTATCAGGACAGGCCCGGGAAACACCATATATTTT | few | TRBJ1-3 | TRBV7-9 | TRBD1
CASSVDGYEQYF | TGCGCCAGCAGCGTAGACGGCTACGAGCAGTACTTC | once | TRBJ2-7 | TRBV5-1 | .